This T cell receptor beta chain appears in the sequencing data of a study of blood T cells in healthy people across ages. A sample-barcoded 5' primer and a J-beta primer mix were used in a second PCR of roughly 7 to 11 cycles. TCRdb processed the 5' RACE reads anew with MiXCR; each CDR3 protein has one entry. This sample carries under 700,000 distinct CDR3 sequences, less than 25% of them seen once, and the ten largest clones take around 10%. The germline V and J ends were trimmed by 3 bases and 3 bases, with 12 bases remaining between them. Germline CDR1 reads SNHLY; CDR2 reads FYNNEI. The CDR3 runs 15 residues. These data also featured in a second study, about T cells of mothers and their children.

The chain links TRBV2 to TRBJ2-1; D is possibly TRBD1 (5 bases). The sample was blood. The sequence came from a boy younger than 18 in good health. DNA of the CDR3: TGTGCCAGCAGTGACACCAGGGCCCTCTACAATGAGCAGTTCTTC. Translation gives CASSDTRALYNEQFF. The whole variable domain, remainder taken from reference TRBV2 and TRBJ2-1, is EPEVTQTPSHQVTQMGQEVILRCVPISNHLYFYWYRQILGQKVEFLVSFYNNEISEKSEIFDDQFSVERPDGSNFTLKIRSTKLEDSAMYFCASSDTRALYNEQFFGPGTRLTVL.